The clone carrying this T cell receptor beta chain was recorded only once. The record originates from a study of blood T cell repertoires in COVID-19. Study-wide context: COVID-19 samples collected from the United States, Italy and Spain covered acute and convalescent phases. From T cells, B-cell-depleted T cells, or PBMCs came the material, which was cDNA or gDNA.

In the authors' workflow: By means of reference gene primer amplification, nucleated cell counts were estimated. The method was immunoSEQ multiplex PCR; TCRdb's version includes in-frame clones alone and lacks a portion of them. D and trimming come from the DNA, and the V and J calls and clone size come from that table. The sample has 200,000 to 300,000 clones, 75% to 90% seen once. The CDR3 loop spans 18 amino acids. The junction had 3 bases not matched to a gene; V was cut back by 0 bases and J by 0 bases. In germline, CDR1 is SGHDN, CDR2 FVKESK. This chain uses TRBV14 with TRBJ2-1, with TRBD2 identical over 12 bases. This receptor was identified in a man between 25 and 39 years old with active or convalescent COVID-19. Sequenced sample: peripheral blood. CDR3 in amino acids: CASSQESTSGSSYNEQFF. CDR3 DNA: TGTGCCAGCAGCCAAGAGTCGACTAGCGGGAGCTCCTACAATGAGCAGTTCTTC.